The next 9 T cell receptor beta chains were all read from a single sample in a study of CD8 T cells in Susac syndrome. Reverse transcription of about 0.5 to 1 ug RNA was carried out with random hexamers. TCRdb fed the immunoSEQ multiplex PCR reads into MiXCR, producing one record per CDR3 protein. The data contain about 200,000 distinct CDR3 sequences, roughly 90% of them singletons. The sample was CD8+ T cells from PBMCs. These TCRs come from a human donor with multiple sclerosis.

The V and J genes are TRBV5-1 and TRBJ2-1; a possible D gene is TRBD2 (5 bases). There are 15 residues in the CDR3. V shed 4 bases and J shed 6 bases, with 17 bases lying between them. Germline V gene sequence: CDR1 SGHRS, CDR2 YFSETQ. This chain's CDR3 is CASSPPRVSGNEQFF. DNA of the CDR3: TGCGCCAGCAGCCCTCCGCGGGTATCTGGCAATGAGCAGTTCTTC.

This chain's CDR3 is CASSSGQQVGVPHYEQYF. CDR3 coding DNA: TGTGCCAGCAGTTCCGGGCAACAGGTCGGGGTACCTCACTACGAGCAGTACTTC. The chain combines TRBV12-3 or TRBV12-4 with TRBJ2-7; D tentatively fits TRBD1 or TRBD2 (5 bases each). Deletions cut 4 bases from V and 3 bases from J, with 25 bases between. The CDR3 covers 18 residues.

This chain links TRBV4-1 with TRBJ1-4, with D possibly matching TRBD1 (5 bases). CDR1 and CDR2 (germline): MGHRA, YSYEKL. The CDR3 has 15 amino acids. Between the trimmed V and J ends, which lost 4 bases and 0 bases, there was a span of 9 bases. CDR3 nucleotide sequence: TGCGCCAGCAGCCTGACAGATTCAACTAATGAAAAACTGTTTTTT. Protein: CASSLTDSTNEKLFF.

The gene calls are TRBV4-1 and TRBJ1-2; perhaps TRBD1 as D (6 bases). Germline values: CDR1 MGHRA, CDR2 YSYEKL. Trimming took off 2 bases at V and 7 bases at J, with 14 bases between the two ends. The CDR3 loop spans 14 amino acids. CDR3: CASSQIAGVGGYTF. CDR3 bases: TGCGCCAGCAGCCAAATAGCAGGGGTAGGTGGCTACACCTTC.

The chain employs TRBV27 and TRBJ2-5, with 12 nucleotides matching TRBD2. The CDR3 spans 14 residues. Trimming took 4 bases from V and 4 from J; bases not matched to a gene: 1. Per the germline V gene, CDR1 is MNHEY and CDR2 is SMNVEV (reference sequence). CDR3 amino acids: CASSSGLAGETQYF. Written as DNA, the CDR3 is TGTGCCAGCAGTTCGGGACTAGCGGGAGAGACCCAGTACTTC.

The chain recombines TRBV6-2 or TRBV6-3 with TRBJ2-7; tentatively, D is TRBD2 (5 bases). CDR3 length: 15 amino acids. CDR1 is MNHEY, CDR2 SVGEGT, per germline. Trimming removed 4 bases from V and 2 bases from J, with 15 bases in between. The chain's CDR3 is CASSFSSDGTYEQYF. In DNA form, the CDR3 reads TGTGCCAGCAGTTTTTCAAGCGACGGGACCTACGAGCAGTACTTC.

The V gene is TRBV11-3, the J gene TRBJ2-7, with D possibly being TRBD1 (6 bases). There are 15 residues in the CDR3. CDR1 SGHNT and CDR2 YENEEA come from the germline V gene. Between the trimmed V and J ends, which lost 4 bases and 0 bases, there was a span of 13 bases. Here the CDR3 DNA reads TGTGCCAGCAGCTCTCGGACAGCCTTCTCCTACGAGCAGTACTTC. It codes for CASSSRTAFSYEQYF. Based on the CDR3 plus reference TRBV11-3 and TRBJ2-7, the full variable domain is EAGVVQSPRYKIIEKKQPVAFWCNPISGHNTLYWYLQNLGQGPELLIRYENEEAVDDSQLPKDRFSAERLKGVDSTLKIQPAELGDSAVYLCASSSRTAFSYEQYFGPGTRLTVT.

The genes are TRBV2 and TRBJ2-7, with D unresolved. The V gene lost 2 bases and the J gene lost 2 bases, with 4 bases spanning the gap. CDR3 length: 12 amino acids. Germline values: CDR1 SNHLY, CDR2 FYNNEI. In nucleotides, the CDR3 is TGTGCCAGCAGTGAAAACGCCTACGAGCAGTACTTC. Its translation: CASSENAYEQYF.

The gene calls are TRBV12-3 or TRBV12-4 and TRBJ1-6; D not certain. The CDR3 totals 13 residues. V gave up 2 bases and J gave up 13 bases, with 12 bases separating them. The CDR3: CASSLSQLGPLHF. The CDR3 DNA follows: TGTGCCAGCAGTTTAAGTCAGTTGGGGCCCCTCCACTTT.